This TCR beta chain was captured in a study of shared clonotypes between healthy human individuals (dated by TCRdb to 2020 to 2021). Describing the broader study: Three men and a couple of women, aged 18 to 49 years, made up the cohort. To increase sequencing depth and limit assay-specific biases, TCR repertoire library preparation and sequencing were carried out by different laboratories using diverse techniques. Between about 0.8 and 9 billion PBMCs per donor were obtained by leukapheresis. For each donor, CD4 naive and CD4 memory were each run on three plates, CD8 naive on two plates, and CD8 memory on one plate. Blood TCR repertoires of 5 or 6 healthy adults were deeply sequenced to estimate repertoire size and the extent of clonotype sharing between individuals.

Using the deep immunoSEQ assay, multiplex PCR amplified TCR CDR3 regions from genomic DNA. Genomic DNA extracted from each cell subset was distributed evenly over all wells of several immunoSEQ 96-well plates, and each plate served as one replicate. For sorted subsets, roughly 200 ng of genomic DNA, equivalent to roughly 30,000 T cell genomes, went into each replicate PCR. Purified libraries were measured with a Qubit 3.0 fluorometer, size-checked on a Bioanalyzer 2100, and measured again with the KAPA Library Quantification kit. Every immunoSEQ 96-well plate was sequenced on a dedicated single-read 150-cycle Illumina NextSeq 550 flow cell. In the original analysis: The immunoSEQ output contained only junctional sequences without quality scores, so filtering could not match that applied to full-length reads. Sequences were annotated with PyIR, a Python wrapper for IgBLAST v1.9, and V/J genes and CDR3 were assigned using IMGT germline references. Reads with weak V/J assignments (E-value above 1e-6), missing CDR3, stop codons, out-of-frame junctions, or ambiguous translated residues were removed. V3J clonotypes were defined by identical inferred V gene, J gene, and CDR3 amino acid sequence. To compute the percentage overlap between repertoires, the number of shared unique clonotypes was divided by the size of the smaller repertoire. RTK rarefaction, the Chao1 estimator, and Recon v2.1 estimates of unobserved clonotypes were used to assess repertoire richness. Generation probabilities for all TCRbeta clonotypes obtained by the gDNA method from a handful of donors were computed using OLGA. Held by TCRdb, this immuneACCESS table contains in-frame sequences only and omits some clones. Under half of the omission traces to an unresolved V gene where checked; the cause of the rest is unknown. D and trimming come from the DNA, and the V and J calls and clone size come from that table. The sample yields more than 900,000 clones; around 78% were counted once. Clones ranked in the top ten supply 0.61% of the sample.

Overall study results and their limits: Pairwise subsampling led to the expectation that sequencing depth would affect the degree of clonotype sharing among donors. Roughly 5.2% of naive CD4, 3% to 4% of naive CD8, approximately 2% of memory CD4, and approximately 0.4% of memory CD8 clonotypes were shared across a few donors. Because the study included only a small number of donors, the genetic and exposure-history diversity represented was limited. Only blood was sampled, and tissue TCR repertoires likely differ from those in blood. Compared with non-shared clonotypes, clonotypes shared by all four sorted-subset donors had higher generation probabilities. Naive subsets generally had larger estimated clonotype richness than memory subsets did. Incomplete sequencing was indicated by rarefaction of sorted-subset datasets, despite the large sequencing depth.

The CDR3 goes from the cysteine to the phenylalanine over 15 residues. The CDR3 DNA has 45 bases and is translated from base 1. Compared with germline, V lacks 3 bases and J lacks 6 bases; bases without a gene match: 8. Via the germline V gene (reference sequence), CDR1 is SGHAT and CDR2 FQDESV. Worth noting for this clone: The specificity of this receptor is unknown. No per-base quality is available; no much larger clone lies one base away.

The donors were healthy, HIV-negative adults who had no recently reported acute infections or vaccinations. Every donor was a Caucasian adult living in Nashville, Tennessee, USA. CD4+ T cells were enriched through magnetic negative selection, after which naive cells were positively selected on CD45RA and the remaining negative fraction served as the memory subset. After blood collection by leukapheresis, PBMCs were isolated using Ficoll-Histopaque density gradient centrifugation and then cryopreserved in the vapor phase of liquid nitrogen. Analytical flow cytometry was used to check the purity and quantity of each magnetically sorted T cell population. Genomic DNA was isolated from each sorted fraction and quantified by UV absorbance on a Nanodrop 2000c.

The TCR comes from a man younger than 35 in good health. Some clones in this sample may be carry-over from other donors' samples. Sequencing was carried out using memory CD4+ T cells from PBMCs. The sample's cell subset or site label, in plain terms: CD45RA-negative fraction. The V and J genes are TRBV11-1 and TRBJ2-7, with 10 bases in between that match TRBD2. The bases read TGTGCCAGCAGCTTTCTCGCTAGCGGGAGCCGCGAGCAGTACTTC. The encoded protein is CASSFLASGSREQYF.